The next 7 T cell receptor beta chains were all read from a single sample in a study of T cells in Graves' hyperthyroidism and ophthalmopathy. Authors of the study amplified TCR beta CDR3 regions from RNA transcripts. HTBI primers drove first-round RT-PCR of the TCR CDR3. MiXCR was run by TCRdb on the multiplex PCR reads, yielding one entry per CDR3 protein. The sample holds about 640,000 distinct CDR3 sequences; around 20% are singletons and the top ten take 34%. Sequencing was carried out using blood. These receptors were collected from a man in his thirties or forties with Graves' ophthalmopathy.

This chain links TRBV18 with TRBJ1-4; D unresolved. Between the trimmed V and J ends, which lost 1 base and 8 bases, there was a span of 11 bases. Germline V gene sequence: CDR1 KGHSH, CDR2 LQKENI. CDR3 length: 14 amino acids. The CDR3 loop is CASSPQGSGEKLFF. The CDR3 DNA is TGTGCCAGCTCACCACAGGGCTCTGGAGAAAAACTGTTTTTT.

This clonotype has only a few counts. V is TRBV12-3 or TRBV12-4 and J is TRBJ1-5; D is unresolved. CDR3 length: 14 residues. Deletions cut 1 base from V and 7 bases from J, with 11 bases between. CDR3 nucleotides: TGTGCCAGCAGTTTAGATGGAGCCTGGCAGCCCCAGCATTTT. This gives the protein CASSLDGAWQPQHF.

This clonotype has a count of ten or more. CDR3 DNA: TGTGCCAGCAGCTTACGTCGGACTAGCGGCTACGAGCAGTACTTC. Encoded protein: CASSLRRTSGYEQYF. This chain uses TRBV7-8 with TRBJ2-7; 10 positions agree with TRBD2. CDR1 and CDR2 (germline): SGHVS, FQNEAQ. The CDR3 is 15 amino acids. The J segment lost 3 bases and the V segment lost 2 bases, leaving 4 bases of the junction unmatched. Full variable domain (outside the CDR3, taken from reference TRBV7-8 and TRBJ2-7): GAGVSQSPRYKVAKRGQDVALRCDPISGHVSLFWYQQALGQGPEFLTYFQNEAQLDKSGLPSDRFFAERPEGSVSTLKIQRTQQEDSAVYLCASSLRRTSGYEQYFGPGTRLTVT.

This clonotype was detected ten times or more. The chain joins TRBV2 to TRBJ1-1; perhaps TRBD1 as D (5 bases). CDR1 SNHLY and CDR2 FYNNEI come from the germline V gene. The CDR3 spans 13 residues. Trimming stripped 6 bases from V and 0 bases from J, with 8 bases between. The CDR3 DNA reads as TGTGCCAGCAGGAGGGGTCTGAACACTGAAGCTTTCTTT. Translating it yields CASRRGLNTEAFF.

This clonotype was counted a few times. This sequence joins TRBV9 and TRBJ2-3, with no clear D. V was clipped by 4 bases and J by 5 bases, with 8 bases between them. The CDR3 loop spans 12 amino acids. Germline loops: CDR1 SGDLS, CDR2 YYNGEE. The CDR3 reads CASSTDVDTQYF. Written as DNA, the CDR3 is TGTGCCAGCAGCACCGACGTAGATACGCAGTATTTT.

In its sample, this clonotype was seen a few times. The rearrangement links TRBV6-5 to TRBJ2-7; the match to TRBD1 covers 7 bases. The ends lost 0 bases at V and 1 base at J; junction bases unmatched: 3. Germline-derived CDR1 and CDR2 are MNHEY and SVGAGI. The CDR3 totals 15 residues. The CDR3 spells CASSYSGGQSYEQYF. The CDR3 DNA follows: TGTGCCAGCAGTTACTCAGGGGGACAGTCCTACGAGCAGTACTTC.

This clonotype was seen more than once but under ten times. V usage is TRBV28 and J usage is TRBJ1-5; no clear D gene. Trimming took 5 bases from V and 0 from J, leaving 8 bases between them. The CDR3 runs 14 residues. Germline loops: CDR1 MDHEN, CDR2 SYDVKM. CDR3 sequence reads: CASSPMNSNQPQHF. CDR3 nucleotides: TGTGCCAGCAGTCCCATGAATAGCAATCAGCCCCAGCATTTT.